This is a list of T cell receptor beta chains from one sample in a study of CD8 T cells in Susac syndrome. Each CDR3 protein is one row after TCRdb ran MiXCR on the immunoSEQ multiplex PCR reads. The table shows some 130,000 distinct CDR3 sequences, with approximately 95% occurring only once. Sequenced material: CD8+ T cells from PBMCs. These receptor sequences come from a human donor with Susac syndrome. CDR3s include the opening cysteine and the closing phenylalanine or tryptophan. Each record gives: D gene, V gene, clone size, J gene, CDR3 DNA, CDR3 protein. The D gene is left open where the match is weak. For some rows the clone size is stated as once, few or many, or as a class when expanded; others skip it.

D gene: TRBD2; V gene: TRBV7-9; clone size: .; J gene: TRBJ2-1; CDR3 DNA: TGTGCCAGCAGCTTAGTGCTAGCGGGAGTCGATGAGCAGTTCTTC; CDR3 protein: CASSLVLAGVDEQFF
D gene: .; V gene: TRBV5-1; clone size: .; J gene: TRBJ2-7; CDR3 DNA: TGCGCCAGCAGCTTGGAAGGCCCCTACGAGCAGTACTTC; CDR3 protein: CASSLEGPYEQYF
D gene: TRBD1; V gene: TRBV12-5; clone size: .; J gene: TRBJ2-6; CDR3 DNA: TGTGCTAGTGTTTTGTCCTTTCTCAGTGGGGACAGGGGGCACTCTGGGGCCAACGTCCTGACTTTC; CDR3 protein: CASVLSFLSGDRGHSGANVLTF
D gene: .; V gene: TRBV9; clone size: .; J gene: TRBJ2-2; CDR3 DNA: TGTGCCAGCACCGCGGTACCGACAGTGCCTTCCACCGGGGAGCTGTTTTTT; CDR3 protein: CASTAVPTVPSTGELFF
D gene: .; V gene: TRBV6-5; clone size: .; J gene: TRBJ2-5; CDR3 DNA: TGTGCCAGCAGTTACTCGATACGTTCCCAAGAGACCCAGTACTTC; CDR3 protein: CASSYSIRSQETQYF
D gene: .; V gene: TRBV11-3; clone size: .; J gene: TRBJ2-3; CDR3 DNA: TGTGCCAGCAGCTCACCTCGAAGGGAGACGTTGGAAGATACGCAGTATTTT; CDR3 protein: CASSSPRRETLEDTQYF
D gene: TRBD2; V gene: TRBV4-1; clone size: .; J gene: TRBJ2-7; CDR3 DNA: TGCGCCAGCAGCCAAGGGGAGGGTCCCTACGAGCAGTACTTC; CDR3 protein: CASSQGEGPYEQYF
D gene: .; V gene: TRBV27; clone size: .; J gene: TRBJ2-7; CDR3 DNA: TGTGCCAGCAGTTTATCAGGGCTAGCATACTCCTACGAGCAGTACTTC; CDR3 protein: CASSLSGLAYSYEQYF
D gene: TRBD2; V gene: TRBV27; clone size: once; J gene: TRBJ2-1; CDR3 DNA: TGTGCCAGCAAACTGGGTCCTAGCGGATACAATGAGCAGTTCTTC; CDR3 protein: CASKLGPSGYNEQFF
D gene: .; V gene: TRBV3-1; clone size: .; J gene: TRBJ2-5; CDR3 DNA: TGTGCCAGCAGCCAAGAGAGGGCTCGGGAGACCCAGTACTTC; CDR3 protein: CASSQERARETQYF
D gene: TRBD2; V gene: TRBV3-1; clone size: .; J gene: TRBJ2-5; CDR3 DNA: TGTGCCAGCAGATTGAGGCGGGAGATGGAGACCCAGTACTTC; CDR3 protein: CASRLRREMETQYF
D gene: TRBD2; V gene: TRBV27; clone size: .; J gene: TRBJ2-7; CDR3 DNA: TGTGCCAGCGGCCGAGGCGGGAGTCCCTACGAGCAGTACTTC; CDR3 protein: CASGRGGSPYEQYF
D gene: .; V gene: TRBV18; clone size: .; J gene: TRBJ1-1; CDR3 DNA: TGTGCCAGCTCACCACGGTTAGACACTGAAGCTTTCTTT; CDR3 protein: CASSPRLDTEAFF
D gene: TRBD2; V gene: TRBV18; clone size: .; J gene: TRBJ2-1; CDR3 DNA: TGTGCCAGCTCACAGCAGAGCGGGAGGTCCTACAATGAGCAGTTCTTC; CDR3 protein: CASSQQSGRSYNEQFF
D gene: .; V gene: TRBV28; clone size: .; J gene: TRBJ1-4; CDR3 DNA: TGTGCCAGCAGTTTATCAGGGAATGAAAAACTGTTTTTT; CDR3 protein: CASSLSGNEKLFF
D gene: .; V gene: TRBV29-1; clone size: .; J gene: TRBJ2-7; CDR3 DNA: TGCAGCGTTGAAGTGACTAGTCTAACTGTGGAGCAGTACTTC; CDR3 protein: CSVEVTSLTVEQYF
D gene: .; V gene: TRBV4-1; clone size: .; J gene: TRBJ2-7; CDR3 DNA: TGCGCCAGCAGCCAAGAGAGGACAACCACCTACGAGCAGTACTTC; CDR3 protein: CASSQERTTTYEQYF
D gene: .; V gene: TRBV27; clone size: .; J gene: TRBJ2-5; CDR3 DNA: TGTGCCAGCAGTCCCCAGACAGGCCCAGAGACCCAGTACTTC; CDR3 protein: CASSPQTGPETQYF
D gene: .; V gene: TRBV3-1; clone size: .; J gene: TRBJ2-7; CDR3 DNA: TGTGCCAGCAGCCAAGATGCAACCGGGACTCCAAACTACGAGCAGTACTTC; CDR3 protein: CASSQDATGTPNYEQYF
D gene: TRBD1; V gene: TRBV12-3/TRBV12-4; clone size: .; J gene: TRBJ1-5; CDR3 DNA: TGTGCCAGCAGTGGACAGGGCAGTCAGCCCCAGCATTTT; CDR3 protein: CASSGQGSQPQHF
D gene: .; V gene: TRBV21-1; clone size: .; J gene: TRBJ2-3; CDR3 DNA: TGTGCCAGCAGCAAACCGGGACTAGCGGGCACAGATACGCAGTATTTT; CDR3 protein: CASSKPGLAGTDTQYF
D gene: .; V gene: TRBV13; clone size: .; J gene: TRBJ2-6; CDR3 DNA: TGTGCCAGCAGCTTAAGGGTGACCGGGGCCAACGTCCTGACTTTC; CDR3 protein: CASSLRVTGANVLTF
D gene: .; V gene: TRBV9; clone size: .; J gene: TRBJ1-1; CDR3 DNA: TGTGCCAGCAGCGTAGTACCCCGGATAGAGACTGAAGCTTTCTTT; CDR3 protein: CASSVVPRIETEAFF
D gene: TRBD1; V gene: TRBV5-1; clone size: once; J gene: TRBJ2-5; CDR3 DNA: TGCGCCAGCAGCTTTCGAACAGGGGTACAAGAGACCCAGTACTTC; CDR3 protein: CASSFRTGVQETQYF
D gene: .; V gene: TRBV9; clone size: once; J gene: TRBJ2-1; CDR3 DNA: TGTGCCAGCAGCGCCTTTAGCGGCAATGAGCAGTTCTTC; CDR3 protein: CASSAFSGNEQFF
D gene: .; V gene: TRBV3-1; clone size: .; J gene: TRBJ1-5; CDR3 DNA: TGTGCCAGCAGCCAAGGTTTGCCAGGGGACCAGGATCAGCCCCAGCATTTT; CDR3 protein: CASSQGLPGDQDQPQHF
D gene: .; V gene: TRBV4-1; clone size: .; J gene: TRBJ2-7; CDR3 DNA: TGCGCCAGCAGCCAAGACCCACCTGCAGGAGAGGAGGACCCATACGAGCAGTACTTC; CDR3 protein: CASSQDPPAGEEDPYEQYF
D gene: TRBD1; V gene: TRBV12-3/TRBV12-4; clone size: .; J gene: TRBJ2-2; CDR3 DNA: TGTGCCAGCAGCCGGGACAGGGGCCCCGGGGAGCTGTTTTTT; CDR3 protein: CASSRDRGPGELFF
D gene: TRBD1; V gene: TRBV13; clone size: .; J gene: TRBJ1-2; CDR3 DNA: TGTGCCAGCAGCGAAGACAGGGACTTTGGCTACACCTTC; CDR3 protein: CASSEDRDFGYTF
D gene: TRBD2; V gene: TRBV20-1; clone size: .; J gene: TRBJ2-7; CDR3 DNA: TGCAGTGCCTATTCCCCTAGCGGGAGTGACGACGAGCAGTACTTC; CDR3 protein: CSAYSPSGSDDEQYF
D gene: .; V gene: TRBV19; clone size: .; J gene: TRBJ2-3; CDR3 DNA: TGTGCCGCAGGGGATACGCAGTATTTT; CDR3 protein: CAAGDTQYF
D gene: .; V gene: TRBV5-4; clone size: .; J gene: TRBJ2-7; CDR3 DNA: TGTGCCAGCAGCTTCGGCGGACCTGTCGCCTACGAGCAGTACTTC; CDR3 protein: CASSFGGPVAYEQYF
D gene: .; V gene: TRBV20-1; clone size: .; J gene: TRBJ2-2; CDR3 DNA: TGCAGTGCTAGAGATCCCGGGTTCGGGGAGCTGTTTTTT; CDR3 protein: CSARDPGFGELFF
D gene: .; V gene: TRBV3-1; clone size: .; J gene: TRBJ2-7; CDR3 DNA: TGTGCCAGCAGCCACGCGGGGGCAGGCTACGAGCAGTACTTC; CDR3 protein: CASSHAGAGYEQYF
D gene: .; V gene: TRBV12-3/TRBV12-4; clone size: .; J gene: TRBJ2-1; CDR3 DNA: TGTGCCAGCAGTTTGCCTGCCGTCTCCTACAATGAGCAGTTCTTC; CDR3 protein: CASSLPAVSYNEQFF
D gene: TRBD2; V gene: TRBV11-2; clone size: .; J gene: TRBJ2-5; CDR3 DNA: TGTGCCAGCAGCTGGACTAGCGGGAGCTTCGGAGAGACCCAGTACTTC; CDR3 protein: CASSWTSGSFGETQYF
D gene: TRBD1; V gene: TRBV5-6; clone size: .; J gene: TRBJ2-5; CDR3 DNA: TGTGCCAGCAGCTCCTCAACAGGGGGCTGGACAGAGACCCAGTACTTC; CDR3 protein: CASSSSTGGWTETQYF
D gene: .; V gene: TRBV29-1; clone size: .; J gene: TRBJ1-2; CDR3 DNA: TGCAGCGTTGTAACGCCACAGGGACTAGGCTATGGCTACACCTTC; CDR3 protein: CSVVTPQGLGYGYTF
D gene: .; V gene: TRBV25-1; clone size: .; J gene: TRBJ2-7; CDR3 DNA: TGTGCCAGCAGTGAATTTTTGGGGGACACCTCCTACGAGCAGTACTTC; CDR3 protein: CASSEFLGDTSYEQYF
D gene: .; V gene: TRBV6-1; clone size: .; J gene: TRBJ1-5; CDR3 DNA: TGTGCCAGCAGCTCTACCCCGACAGCATATAGCAATCAGCCCCAGCATTTT; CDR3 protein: CASSSTPTAYSNQPQHF
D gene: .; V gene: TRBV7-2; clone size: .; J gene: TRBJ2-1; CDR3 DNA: TGTGCCAGCAGCTCCTCGCCCGCGGGAACGGGGGAGCAGTTCTTC; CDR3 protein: CASSSSPAGTGEQFF
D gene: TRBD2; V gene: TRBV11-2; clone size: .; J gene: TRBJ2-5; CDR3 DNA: TGTGCCAGCAGCTCTAGACTAGCGGGAGGGTACCAAGAGACCCAGTACTTC; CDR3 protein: CASSSRLAGGYQETQYF
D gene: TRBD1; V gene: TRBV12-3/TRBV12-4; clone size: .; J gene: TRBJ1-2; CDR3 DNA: TGTGCCAGCAGTTGGGGACAGGGGGACCATGGCTACACCTTC; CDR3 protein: CASSWGQGDHGYTF
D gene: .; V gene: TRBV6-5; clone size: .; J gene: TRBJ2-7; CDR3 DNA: TGTGCCAGCAGTTACTCGAGAACATGGGACTCCTACGAGCAGTACTTC; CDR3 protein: CASSYSRTWDSYEQYF
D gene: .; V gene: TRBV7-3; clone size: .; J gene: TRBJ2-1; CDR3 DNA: TGTGCCAGCGGGCAGTACTCCTACAATGAGCAGTTCTTC; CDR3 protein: CASGQYSYNEQFF
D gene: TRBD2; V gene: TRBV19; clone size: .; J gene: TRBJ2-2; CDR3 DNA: TGTGCCAGTAGCCGAGGGACTAGCGGGAGTCGGGTCACCGGGGAGCTGTTTTTT; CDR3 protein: CASSRGTSGSRVTGELFF
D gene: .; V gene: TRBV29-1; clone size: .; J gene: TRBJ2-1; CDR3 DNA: TGCAGCGTTAATGGTCTAGTGGGCGGGAATGAGCAGTTCTTC; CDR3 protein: CSVNGLVGGNEQFF
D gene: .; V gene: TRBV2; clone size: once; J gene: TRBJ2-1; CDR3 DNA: TGTGCCAGCAGTGAAGCTTCGTATGAGCAGTTCTTC; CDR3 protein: CASSEASYEQFF
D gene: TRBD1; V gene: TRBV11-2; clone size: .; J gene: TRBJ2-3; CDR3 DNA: TGTGCCAGCAGCTGGCGTGACAGGGTGGCAGATACGCAGTATTTT; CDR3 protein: CASSWRDRVADTQYF
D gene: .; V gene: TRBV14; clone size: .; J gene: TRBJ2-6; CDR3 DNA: TGTGCCAGCAGCCAAGATGGAGACACTTTACCTTCCTCTGGGGCCAACGTCCTGACTTTC; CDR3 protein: CASSQDGDTLPSSGANVLTF
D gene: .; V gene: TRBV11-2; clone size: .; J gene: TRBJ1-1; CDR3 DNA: TGTGCCAGCACAATAAACGCGGAGATGAACACTGAAGCTTTCTTT; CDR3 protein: CASTINAEMNTEAFF
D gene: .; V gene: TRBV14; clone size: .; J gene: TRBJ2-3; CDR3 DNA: TGTGCCAGCAGCGCGGACAGCCTAGGGACGCAGTATTTT; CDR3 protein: CASSADSLGTQYF
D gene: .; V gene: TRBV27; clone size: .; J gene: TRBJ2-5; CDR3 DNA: TGTGCCAGCAGCGACGGGGGCTCGGAGGAGACCCAGTACTTC; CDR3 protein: CASSDGGSEETQYF